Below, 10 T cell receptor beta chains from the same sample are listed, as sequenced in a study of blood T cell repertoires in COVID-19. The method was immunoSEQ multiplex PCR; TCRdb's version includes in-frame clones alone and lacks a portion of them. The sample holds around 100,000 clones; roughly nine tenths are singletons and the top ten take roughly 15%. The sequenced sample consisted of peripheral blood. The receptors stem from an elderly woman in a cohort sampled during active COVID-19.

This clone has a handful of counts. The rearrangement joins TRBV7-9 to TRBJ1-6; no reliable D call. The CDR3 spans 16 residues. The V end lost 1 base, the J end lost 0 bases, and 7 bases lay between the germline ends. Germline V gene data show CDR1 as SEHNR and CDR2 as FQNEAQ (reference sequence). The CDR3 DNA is TGTGCCAGCAGCTTAGTTCGCAGCTCCTATAATTCACCCCTCCACTTT. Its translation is CASSLVRSSYNSPLHF. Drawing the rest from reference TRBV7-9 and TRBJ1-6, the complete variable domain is DTGVSQNPRHKITKRGQNVTFRCDPISEHNRLYWYRQTLGQGPEFLTYFQNEAQLEKSRLLSDRFSAERPKGSFSTLEIQRTEQGDSAMYLCASSLVRSSYNSPLHFGNGTRLTVT.

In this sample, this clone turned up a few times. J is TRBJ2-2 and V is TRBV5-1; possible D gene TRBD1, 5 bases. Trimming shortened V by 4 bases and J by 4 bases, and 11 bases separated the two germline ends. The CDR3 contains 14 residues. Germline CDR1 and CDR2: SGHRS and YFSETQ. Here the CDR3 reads CASSPTAATGELFF. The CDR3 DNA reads TGCGCCAGCAGCCCGACAGCTGCCACCGGGGAGCTGTTTTTT. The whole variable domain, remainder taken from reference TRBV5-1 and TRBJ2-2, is KAGVTQTPRYLIKTRGQQVTLSCSPISGHRSVSWYQQTPGQGLQFLFEYFSETQRNKGNFPGRFSGRQFSNSRSEMNVSTLELGDSALYLCASSPTAATGELFFGEGSRLTVL.

This CDR3 reads CASSPHGGRVTDTQYF. The CDR3, as DNA: TGTGCCAGCAGCCCCCATGGAGGGAGAGTCACAGATACGCAGTATTTT. This chain joins TRBV3-1 (or the pseudogene TRBV3-2) and TRBJ2-3; maybe TRBD2 (6 bases). Deletions cut 4 bases from V and 2 bases from J, with 16 bases between. Germline lookup yields CDR1 LGHDT and CDR2 YNNKEL (reference sequence). This CDR3 has 16 residues.

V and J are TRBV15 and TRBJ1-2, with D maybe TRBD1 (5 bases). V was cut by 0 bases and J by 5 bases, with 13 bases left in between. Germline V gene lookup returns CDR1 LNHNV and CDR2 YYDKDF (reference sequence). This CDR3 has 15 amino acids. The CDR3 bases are TGTGCCACCAGCAGAGATGAGGAGGGGAGGTATGGCTACACCTTC. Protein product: CATSRDEEGRYGYTF.

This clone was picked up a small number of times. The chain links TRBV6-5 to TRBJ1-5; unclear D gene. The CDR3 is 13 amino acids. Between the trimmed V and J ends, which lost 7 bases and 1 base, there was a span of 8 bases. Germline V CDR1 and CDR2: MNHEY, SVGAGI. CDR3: CASMEGSNQPQHF. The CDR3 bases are TGTGCCAGCATGGAGGGAAGCAATCAGCCCCAGCATTTT.

CDR3 loop: CASSAQTGTYSNQPQHF. CDR3 nucleotide sequence: TGTGCCAGCAGTGCACAGACAGGTACTTATAGCAATCAGCCCCAGCATTTT. The genes are TRBV6-1 and TRBJ1-5; possibly TRBD1 for D (6 bases). The V gene lost 4 bases and the J gene lost 0 bases, with 16 bases spanning the gap. Germline CDR1 MNHNS, CDR2 SASEGT. The CDR3 covers 17 residues.

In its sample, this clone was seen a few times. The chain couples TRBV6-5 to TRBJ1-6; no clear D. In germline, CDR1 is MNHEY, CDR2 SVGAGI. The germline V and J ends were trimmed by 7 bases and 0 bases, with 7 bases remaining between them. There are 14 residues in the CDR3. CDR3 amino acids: CASNELSYNSPLHF. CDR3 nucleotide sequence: TGTGCCAGCAACGAACTCTCCTATAATTCACCCCTCCACTTT.

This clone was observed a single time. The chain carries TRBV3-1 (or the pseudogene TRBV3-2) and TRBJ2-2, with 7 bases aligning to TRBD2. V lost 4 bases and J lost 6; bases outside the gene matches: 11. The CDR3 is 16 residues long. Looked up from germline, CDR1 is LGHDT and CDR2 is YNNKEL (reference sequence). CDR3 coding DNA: TGTGCCAGCAGCCCGCAAGCAACTAGCGTCTCCGGGGAGCTGTTTTTT. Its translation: CASSPQATSVSGELFF.

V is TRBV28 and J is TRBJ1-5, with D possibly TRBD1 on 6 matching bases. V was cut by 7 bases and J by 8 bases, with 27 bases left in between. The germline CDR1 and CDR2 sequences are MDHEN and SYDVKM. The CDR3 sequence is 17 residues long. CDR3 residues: CASIPGGGGREREPQHF. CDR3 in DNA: TGTGCCAGCATCCCCGGAGGAGGGGGGAGGGAGAGGGAGCCCCAGCATTTT.

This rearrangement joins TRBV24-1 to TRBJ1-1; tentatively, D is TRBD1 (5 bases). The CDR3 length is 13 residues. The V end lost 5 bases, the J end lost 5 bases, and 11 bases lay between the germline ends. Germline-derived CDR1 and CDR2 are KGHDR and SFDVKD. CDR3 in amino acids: CATSGGGGTEAFF. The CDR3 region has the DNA TGTGCCACCAGTGGGGGTGGGGGGACTGAAGCTTTCTTT.